The 27 T cell receptor beta chains given below trace back to one sample, sequenced in a study of tissue T cells after allogeneic stem cell transplantation. The protocol was immunoSEQ multiplex PCR, while the TCRdb copy is restricted to in-frame clones and leaves out a portion. This table holds 45,000 to 50,000 clones, about 73% found once. Sequenced: sorted cells pooled from one or two spleens. The receptors were gathered from a pool of C57BL/6 mice in good health.

Concerning this clone: Gene names and germline refer to mouse. Coverage ceases 1 residue before the CDR3 finishes, and the germline J gene fills in the end. The chain carries TRBV13-2 and TRBJ2-7; TRBD2 aligns across 8 bases. With 5 bases clipped from V and 4 bases from J, the junction kept 5 bases outside the gene matches. Germline CDR1 NNHNN, CDR2 SYGAGS (reference sequence). The CDR3 length is 13 residues. The CDR3 region is CASGLGGPYEQYF. The covered CDR3 bases are TGTGCCAGCGGGCTGGGGGGCCCTTATGAACAGTAC.

With regard to this clone: The gene symbols are mouse symbols. Read coverage stops 1 residue before the CDR3 terminus; the germline J gene supplies the remainder. The rearrangement joins TRBV17 to TRBJ1-1; 9 bases map to TRBD1. Germline CDR1 MNHDT, CDR2 YYDKIL. V lost 3 bases and J lost 4; bases outside the gene matches: 9. The CDR3 loop spans 16 amino acids. CDR3 DNA (partial): TGTGCTAGCAGTAGTCTACCGGGACAGGGAAGCACAGAAGTCTTC. This codes for CASSSLPGQGSTEVF. The CDR3, in full, reads CASSSLPGQGSTEVFF. The full variable domain, in which reference TRBV17 and TRBJ1-1 provide the parts outside the CDR3, is DTTVKQNPRYKLARVGKPVNLICSQTMNHDTMYWYQKKPNQAPKLLLFYYDKILNREADTFEKFQSSRPNNSFCSLYIGSAGLEYSAMYLCASSSLPGQGSTEVFFGKGTRLTVV.

This clone was detected a few times. Gene names and germline match the mouse. The CDR3 end lies 1 residue beyond the end of the read and is filled in from the germline J gene. This chain connects TRBV5 to TRBJ1-2; the D is unclear. The CDR3 consists of 16 residues. From germline, CDR1 is LGHNA and CDR2 YNLKQL (reference sequence). Trimming shortened V by 0 bases and J by 0 bases, and 11 bases separated the two germline ends. The CDR3 protein is CASSQDSGPANSDYTF. Incomplete CDR3 DNA: TGTGCCAGCAGCCAAGACAGCGGGCCTGCAAACTCCGACTACACC.

About this clone itself: Genes and germline are mouse. The read is 1 residue too short to cover the CDR3 end, so that end is filled in from the germline J gene. The chain carries TRBV13-3 and TRBJ2-7, with TRBD2 matching over 8 bases. V gave up 2 bases and J gave up 5 bases; unmatched junction bases: 6. The CDR3 is made up of 14 amino acids. CDR1 and CDR2 (germline): NNHDY, SYVADS. The CDR3 sequence is CASSDPGGAHEQYF. The sequenced CDR3 bases are TGTGCCAGCAGTGACCCCGGGGGGGCGCATGAACAGTAC.

A remark on this clone: Mouse names are used for the genes. The read finishes 1 residue shy of the CDR3 end, and the germline J gene is used to complete it. The chain couples TRBV1 to TRBJ2-7, with TRBD1 as a possible D gene (6 bases). Germline assignment: CDR1 NSQYPW and CDR2 LRSPGD (reference sequence). The CDR3 spans 13 residues. V was pared by 8 bases and J by 0 bases, with 11 bases between. The CDR3 DNA, read in part, is TGCACCTGCCTGGAAGGGGGCTCCTATGAACAGTAC. It is translated as CTCLEGGSYEQY. The whole CDR3 region reads CTCLEGGSYEQYF.

About this clone: Mouse gene names and germline throughout. Read data end 1 residue before the CDR3 end; the end is taken from the germline J gene. The identical CDR3 is also encoded by other nucleotide sequences in the sample. The chain couples TRBV13-2 to TRBJ1-2, with a possible D match to TRBD1 (5 bases). This CDR3 region has 14 residues. V was cut by 2 bases and J by 0 bases, with 8 bases left in between. Germline values: CDR1 NNHNN, CDR2 SYGAGS (reference sequence). The CDR3 here is CASGDRGANSDYTF. The sequenced part of the CDR3 DNA is TGTGCCAGCGGTGACCGGGGGGCAAACTCCGACTACACC.

The sample holds a few counts of this clone. Germline and genes: mouse. With the read ending 1 residue before the CDR3 end, the germline J gene is used to fill in that end. This chain joins TRBV13-2 and TRBJ2-7; 14 bases are a match to TRBD2. The CDR3 has 16 residues. In germline, CDR1 is NNHNN, CDR2 SYGAGS (reference sequence). V dropped 3 bases and J dropped 2; count of bases not matched to a gene: 4. The CDR3 reads CASGGGLGGRPYEQYF. Partial CDR3 DNA: TGTGCCAGCGGTGGGGGACTGGGGGGGCGCCCCTATGAACAGTAC.

Worth noting for this clone: Genes here carry mouse names. Read coverage stops 1 residue before the CDR3 terminus; the germline J gene supplies the remainder. This rearrangement joins TRBV29 to TRBJ2-5; D might be TRBD1 (7 bases). Germline CDR1 MSHET, CDR2 SYDVDS. The CDR3 has 15 residues. The V end was cut by 3 bases, the J end by 3 bases, with 13 bases between. The CDR3 reads CASSFPAGGQDTQYF. The CDR3 DNA, read in part, is TGTGCTAGCAGTTTCCCGGCAGGGGGGCAAGACACCCAGTAC.

With regard to this clone: These gene names are mouse names. The missing CDR3 end, 1 residue past where the read stops, is filled in from the germline J gene. The chain links TRBV1 to TRBJ2-5; 9 positions match TRBD1. The CDR3 has 14 residues. Germline CDR1 NSQYPW, CDR2 LRSPGD (reference sequence). J lost 4 bases, V lost 5 bases, and 4 bases had no gene match. This chain's CDR3 is CTCSPRQGEDTQYF. The covered CDR3 bases are TGCACCTGCAGTCCCCGACAGGGGGAAGACACCCAGTAC.

The table lists this clone with a few counts. Gene names are the mouse ones. The read falls 1 residue short of the CDR3 end, and the missing part is taken from the germline J gene. This sequence joins TRBV13-2 and TRBJ2-1; D is possibly TRBD1 (6 bases). This CDR3 comprises 13 residues. Germline V gene data show CDR1 as NNHNN and CDR2 as SYGAGS (reference sequence). V was clipped by 5 bases and J by 7 bases, with 13 bases between them. CDR3 region: CASGHRDKAEQFF. The sequenced part of the CDR3 DNA is TGTGCCAGCGGGCACAGGGATAAGGCTGAGCAGTTC.

Points on this clone: The genes and germline here are from mouse. Read coverage stops 1 residue before the CDR3 terminus; the germline J gene supplies the remainder. The gene calls are TRBV13-2 and TRBJ2-7, with 9 positions matching TRBD1. Per germline, CDR1 NNHNN and CDR2 SYGAGS (reference sequence). The CDR3 is made up of 12 amino acids. V lost 5 bases and J lost 7; bases outside the gene matches: 4. The CDR3 reads CASGAGTGEQYF. Incomplete CDR3 DNA: TGTGCCAGCGGGGCCGGGACAGGGGAACAGTAC.

About this clone: Gene names denote mouse genes. The missing CDR3 end, 1 residue past where the read stops, is filled in from the germline J gene. The J gene is TRBJ2-5, the V gene TRBV5; D tentatively reads TRBD1 or TRBD2 (6 bases each). V was shortened by 0 bases and J by 3 bases, with 7 bases between the two germline ends. Germline-derived CDR1 and CDR2 are LGHNA and YNLKQL (reference sequence). The CDR3 runs 14 residues. CDR3 protein: CASSQEGGQDTQYF. The covered CDR3 bases are TGTGCCAGCAGCCAAGAAGGGGGGCAAGACACCCAGTAC.

In regard to this clone: Germline and genes here are mouse. The read halts 1 residue ahead of the CDR3 end, with the missing end drawn from the germline J gene. The chain carries TRBV12-1 and TRBJ2-1, with D uncertain. The CDR3 is made up of 12 amino acids. The ends were cut back, 0 bases at V and 6 bases at J, with 5 bases in the middle. CDR1 SGHSN and CDR2 HYEKVE come from the germline V gene. The sequenced CDR3 bases are TGTGCCAGCTCTCTCAGGCTTGCTGAGCAGTTC. This sequence encodes CASSLRLAEQF. The whole CDR3 protein is CASSLRLAEQFF. Full variable domain (outside the CDR3, taken from reference TRBV12-1 and TRBJ2-1): DSGVVQSPRHIIKEKGGRSVLTCIPISGHSNVVWYQQTLGKELKFLIQHYEKVERDKGFLPSRFSVQQFDDYHSEMNMSALELEDSAMYFCASSLRLAEQFFGPGTRLTVL.

Of note for this clone: The gene symbols are mouse symbols. The read halts 1 residue ahead of the CDR3 end, with the missing end drawn from the germline J gene. V is TRBV16 and J is TRBJ2-1; TRBD1 is a possible D gene (6 bases). CDR1 SGHSA and CDR2 FRNQAP come from the germline V gene. The CDR3 extends over 12 amino acids. The V end lost 5 bases, the J end lost 5 bases, and 7 bases lay between the germline ends. The CDR3 sequence: CASSPGDAEQFF. The sequenced part of the CDR3 DNA is TGTGCAAGCAGCCCAGGGGATGCTGAGCAGTTC.

About this clone itself: Gene labels here are mouse ones. Coverage ceases 1 residue before the CDR3 finishes, and the germline J gene fills in the end. The chain is built from TRBV16 and TRBJ2-2; D is unclear. The germline V gene encodes CDR1 SGHSA and CDR2 FRNQAP. This CDR3 has 14 residues. Trimming stripped 5 bases from V and 1 base from J, with 8 bases between. The CDR3 DNA, read in part, is TGTGCAAGCAGCAAGACTAGAAACACCGGGCAGCTCTAC. Translated, it gives CASSKTRNTGQLY. The CDR3 in full is CASSKTRNTGQLYF.

For this clone: Gene names and germline match the mouse. The read comes to an end 1 residue before the CDR3 does, leaving the germline J gene to fill in the end. The chain combines TRBV13-2 with TRBJ2-1, with D tentatively TRBD2 (5 bases). Trimming left V 1 base short and J 3 bases short, with 8 bases between. The CDR3 spans 14 residues. Germline V lookup: CDR1 NNHNN, CDR2 SYGAGS (reference sequence). The CDR3 bases that were read are TGTGCCAGCGGTGATTCTCTGGGCTATGCTGAGCAGTTC. Protein product: CASGDSLGYAEQF. The full CDR3 protein is CASGDSLGYAEQFF.

As regards this clone: Each gene name is a mouse one. Coverage ceases 1 residue before the CDR3 finishes, and the germline J gene fills in the end. This rearrangement joins TRBV20 to TRBJ2-1; D unclear. The CDR3 totals 13 residues. Between the trimmed V and J ends, which lost 0 bases and 1 base, there was a span of 4 bases. Germline loops: CDR1 GFQATS, CDR2 STVNSAI. CDR3 sequence: CGARDWNYAEQFF. CDR3 DNA (partial): TGTGGTGCTAGGGACTGGAACTATGCTGAGCAGTTC. Together with reference TRBV20 and TRBJ2-1, the CDR3 gives the full variable domain: GALVYQYPRRTICKSGTSMRMECQAVGFQATSVAWYRQSPQKTFELIALSTVNSAIKYEQNFTQEKFPISHPNLSFSSMTVLNAYLEDRGLYLCGARDWNYAEQFFGPGTRLTVL.

Regarding this clone: Genes and germline are mouse. The CDR3 extends 1 residue past the end of the read, so its final part is completed from the germline J gene. V gene TRBV13-3 combines with J gene TRBJ2-4; D gene ambiguous. The CDR3 loop spans 13 amino acids. Trimming stripped 0 bases from V and 4 bases from J, with 6 bases between. Germline CDR1 and CDR2: NNHDY and SYVADS. The CDR3 sequence: CASSDGTENTLYF. The sequenced CDR3 bases are TGTGCCAGCAGTGATGGGACGGAAAACACCTTGTAC.

This clone was observed a handful of times. Gene labels here are mouse ones. The read stops 1 residue short of the end of the CDR3; the missing end is completed from the germline J gene. This chain uses TRBV3 with TRBJ2-1, with D uncertain. Germline lookup yields CDR1 SNHLY and CDR2 FYNGKV (reference sequence). The CDR3 is made up of 11 amino acids. The V gene lost 3 bases and the J gene lost 5 bases, with 2 bases spanning the gap. The CDR3 reads CASSFHAEQFF. CDR3 DNA (partial): TGTGCCAGCAGCTTTCATGCTGAGCAGTTC.

In regard to this clone: Gene names are mouse gene names. The read terminates 1 residue ahead of where the CDR3 ends, so the germline J gene completes it. The chain recombines TRBV26 with TRBJ2-1; D remains ambiguous. Trimming stripped 2 bases from V and 4 bases from J, with 3 bases between. CDR3 length: 12 amino acids. CDR1 and CDR2 (germline): KGHPV, FQNQEV (reference sequence). CDR3 bases read: TGTGCCAGCAGTCTGCAGTATGCTGAGCAGTTC. Protein sequence: CASSLQYAEQF. Given in full, the CDR3 is CASSLQYAEQFF.

As concerns this clone: The germline and genes are mouse ones. Coverage ceases 1 residue before the CDR3 finishes, and the germline J gene fills in the end. The chain recombines TRBV2 with TRBJ2-5, with 13 bases fitting TRBD2. The CDR3 is made up of 15 amino acids. Trimming at V came to 3 bases and at J to 4 bases, leaving 1 base not matched to a gene. CDR1 is LGHNA and CDR2 is YSYQKL in the germline V gene. Here the CDR3 reads CASSQDWGGKDTQYF. CDR3 DNA (partial): TGTGCCAGCAGCCAGGACTGGGGGGGCAAAGACACCCAGTAC.

In this sample, this clone turned up once. Gene labels here are mouse ones. The CDR3 extends 1 residue past the end of the read, so its final part is completed from the germline J gene. This sequence joins TRBV12-2 and TRBJ1-5; TRBD1 matches at 7 bases. CDR1 is SGHLS and CDR2 is HYDKME in the germline V gene. The CDR3 consists of 12 residues. Losses at the gene ends were 2 bases for V and 7 bases for J; bases not matched to a gene: 1. Incomplete CDR3 DNA: TGTGCCAGCTCTCACAGGGGACAGGCTCCGCTT. Translation: CASSHRGQAPL. The complete CDR3 protein is CASSHRGQAPLF.

This clone was seen a few times. Mouse names are used for the genes. Read sequence stops 1 residue before the CDR3 end, and the germline J gene provides the missing end. The rearrangement uses TRBV4 and TRBJ2-7; TRBD2 agrees at 12 bases. V lost 4 bases and J lost 5; bases outside the gene matches: 0. Germline CDR1 LGHDT, CDR2 YNNKQL (reference sequence). The CDR3 contains 13 residues. The sequenced part of the CDR3 DNA is TGTGCCAGCAGCTGGGACTGGGGGGATGAACAGTAC. Its protein product is CASSWDWGDEQY. The full CDR3 is CASSWDWGDEQYF.

As to this clone: Mouse gene names and germline throughout. The sequenced fragment ends 1 residue before the CDR3 boundary, so the rest is inferred from the germline J gene. V usage is TRBV1 and J usage is TRBJ1-6; 9 bases match TRBD1. TRBJ1-6 is an ORF for which the function is uncertain. Per the germline V gene, CDR1 is NSQYPW and CDR2 is LRSPGD (reference sequence). V shed 2 bases and J 5 bases; nucleotides not matched to a gene: 1. This CDR3 spans 15 amino acids. The CDR3 DNA, read in part, is TGCACCTGCAGTGCAAGGGACAGGGATAATTCGCCCCTCTAC. Protein product: CTCSARDRDNSPLY. The complete CDR3 protein is CTCSARDRDNSPLYF.

As regards this clone: The gene names here belong to mouse. The CDR3 goes on 1 residue after the read ends, and that part is filled in from the germline J gene. V usage is TRBV13-3 and J usage is TRBJ2-1, with a weak D call TRBD2 (6 bases). The CDR3 has 14 residues. Germline V gene sequence: CDR1 NNHDY, CDR2 SYVADS. Trimming took 2 bases from V and 1 from J, leaving 7 bases between them. The CDR3 bases that were read are TGTGCCAGCAGTGACGGGGGGAACTATGCTGAGCAGTTC. This sequence encodes CASSDGGNYAEQF. The entire CDR3 reads CASSDGGNYAEQFF.

Comment on this clone: Mouse gene names and germline throughout. Read sequence stops 1 residue before the CDR3 end, and the germline J gene provides the missing end. The chain recombines TRBV20 with TRBJ2-4; TRBD1 or TRBD2 may be the D gene (5 bases each). Germline V CDR1 and CDR2: GFQATS, STVNSAI. There are 13 residues in the CDR3. Trimming took off 0 bases at V and 1 base at J, with 5 bases between the two ends. The CDR3 reads CGAREGGQNTLYF. Incomplete CDR3 DNA: TGTGGTGCTAGGGAGGGGGGTCAAAACACCTTGTAC.

The sample holds a few counts of this clone. The germline and genes are mouse ones. The CDR3 end is not reached by the read, which stops 1 residue before it; the germline J gene fills it in. The V and J genes are TRBV13-2 and TRBJ2-5, with D unclear. CDR3 length: 13 residues. Germline V gene sequence: CDR1 NNHNN, CDR2 SYGAGS (reference sequence). The ends were cut back, 3 bases at V and 0 bases at J, with 5 bases in the middle. The covered CDR3 bases are TGTGCCAGCGGTGGACAAAACCAAGACACCCAGTAC. Its protein is CASGGQNQDTQY. The entire CDR3 reads CASGGQNQDTQYF.